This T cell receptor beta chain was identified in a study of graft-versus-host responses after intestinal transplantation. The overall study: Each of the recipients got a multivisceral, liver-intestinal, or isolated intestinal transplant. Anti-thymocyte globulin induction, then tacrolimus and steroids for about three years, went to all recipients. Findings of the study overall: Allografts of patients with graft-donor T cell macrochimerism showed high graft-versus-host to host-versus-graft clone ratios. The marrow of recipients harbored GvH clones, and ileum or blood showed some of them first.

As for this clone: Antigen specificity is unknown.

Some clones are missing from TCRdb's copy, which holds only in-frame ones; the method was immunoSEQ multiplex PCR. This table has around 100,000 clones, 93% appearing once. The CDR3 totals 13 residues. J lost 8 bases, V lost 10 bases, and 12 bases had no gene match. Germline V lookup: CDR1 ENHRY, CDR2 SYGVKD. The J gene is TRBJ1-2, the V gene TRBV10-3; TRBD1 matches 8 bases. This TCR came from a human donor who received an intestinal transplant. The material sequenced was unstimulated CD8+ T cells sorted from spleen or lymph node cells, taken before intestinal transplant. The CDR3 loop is CATYDQGARGYTF. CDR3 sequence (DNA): TGTGCCACCTACGATCAGGGGGCGAGAGGCTACACCTTC.